The present TCR beta chain was sequenced within a study of blood T cell repertoires in COVID-19. How the authors handled the data: It was from reference gene primer amplification that nucleated cell counts were estimated. Libraries were prepared by immunoSEQ multiplex PCR; TCRdb keeps only in-frame clonotypes and omits some of them. V, J and clone size are those of that table, while D and trimming were read from the DNA. The table has about 210,000 clones, approximately 80% seen once. Germline CDR1 reads SNHLY; CDR2 reads FYNNEI. The CDR3 is 12 amino acids. Losses at the gene ends were 5 bases for V and 13 bases for J; bases not matched to a gene: 7.

Sequencing was done on a sample of peripheral blood. The chain links TRBV2 to TRBJ2-1, with 8 bases identical to TRBD2. The sequence derives from a man aged 50-60 years with active or convalescent COVID-19. CDR3: CASSPAGGVQFF. As DNA, the CDR3 is TGTGCCAGCAGTCCTGCGGGAGGTGTTCAGTTCTTC.